This T cell receptor beta chain was recorded in a study of circulating CD8 cells and anti-PD-1 response in melanoma. Study information: Response groups: complete/partial responders versus stable/progressive non-responders. Regarding the study as a whole: Clonotype sharing was highest between DPOS and TIGIT subsets. Peptide assays on expanded sorted subsets replaced tumor-based reactivity testing. Replicates were generally not done for experiments.

Four subsets defined by PD-1 and/or TIGIT were sorted from live CD3+CD8+TCRalphabeta+ cells. By proportion, this clonotype is medium-sized (0.01 to 0.1%). Its specificity is not known. Trimming removed 5 bases at V and 6 bases at J, with 14 bases between. The germline gives CDR1 LNHDA, CDR2 SQIVND (reference sequence). This CDR3 comprises 14 residues. The QIAseq Immune Repertoire TCR panel built the libraries from roughly 15 ng of total RNA. One entry per CDR3 protein results from TCRdb running MiXCR on the reads. The table has 450 to 550 distinct CDR3 sequences, roughly 8% seen once. The starting material was CD8+ T cells from PBMCs, obtained at baseline or after one month of anti-PD-1 therapy (not recorded which). The receptor was isolated from a human donor with melanoma. This rearrangement joins TRBV19 to TRBJ2-1, with a tentative D call TRBD2 (5 bases). The CDR3 DNA reads TGTGCCAGTAGTCGGGGTGGTTCGGGCAATGAGCAGTTCTTC. This codes for CASSRGGSGNEQFF. The full variable domain, with the rest looked up from reference TRBV19 and TRBJ2-1, is DGGITQSPKYLFRKEGQNVTLSCEQNLNHDAMYWYRQDPGQGLRLIYYSQIVNDFQKGDIAEGYSVSREKKESFPLTVTSAQKNPTAFYLCASSRGGSGNEQFFGPGTRLTVL.